These 23 T cell receptor beta chains originate from one sample sequenced in a study of blood T cell repertoires in COVID-19. Assay: immunoSEQ multiplex PCR; the TCRdb copy retains only in-frame clones and omits some. The sample includes tens of thousands of clones, around 90% of them seen just once. The sequencing sample was made of peripheral blood. These receptors were taken from a man in his forties or fifties with acute or convalescent COVID-19.

The chain joins TRBV4-1 to TRBJ1-5; no firm D call. The V gene lost 4 bases and the J gene lost 7 bases, with 20 bases spanning the gap. The CDR3 totals 16 residues. Germline CDR1 reads MGHRA; CDR2 reads YSYEKL. CDR3 residues: CASSLTLTPARQPQHF. CDR3 in DNA: TGCGCCAGCAGCCTCACCCTAACACCGGCCAGGCAGCCCCAGCATTTT.

This clone was counted only a few times. The chain carries TRBV27 and TRBJ1-5; no firm D call. Germline V gene data show CDR1 as MNHEY and CDR2 as SMNVEV (reference sequence). CDR3 length equals 15 residues. V gave up 2 bases and J gave up 2 bases, with 10 bases separating them. This CDR3 is CASSLVGSGNQPQHF. The CDR3 region has the DNA TGTGCCAGCAGTTTAGTGGGGAGCGGCAATCAGCCCCAGCATTTT.

This clone was detected a few times. The genes are TRBV4-1 and TRBJ2-3; 9 bases agree with TRBD2. The V and J ends lost 2 bases and 4 bases, in that order; junction bases with no gene match: 10. The germline V gene has CDR1 MGHRA and CDR2 YSYEKL. CDR3 size: 17 residues. The CDR3 DNA follows: TGCGCCAGCAGCCAATCACATAGCGGGAGTGGTCCAGATACGCAGTATTTT. Translated, it gives CASSQSHSGSGPDTQYF.

This sequence joins TRBV7-2 and TRBJ1-3; D is uncertain. The CDR3 has 13 residues. Germline CDR1 is SGHTA and CDR2 is FQGNSA. V was trimmed by 4 bases and J by 4 bases, leaving 8 bases between them. CDR3 DNA: TGTGCCAGCAGCTCGACACAAGGAAACACCATATATTTT. Its protein is CASSSTQGNTIYF.

The rearrangement links TRBV9 to TRBJ2-2; 7 nucleotides match TRBD1. Germline V gene sequence: CDR1 SGDLS, CDR2 YYNGEE. Trimming removed 3 bases from V and 8 bases from J; junction bases left unmatched: 1. This CDR3 is 12 amino acids long. Here the CDR3 reads CASSEQGGELFF. The DNA of the CDR3 is TGTGCCAGCAGCGAACAGGGGGGGGAGCTGTTTTTT.

The chain couples TRBV19 to TRBJ1-1; D gene unclear. The CDR3 consists of 11 residues. V lost 5 bases and J 6 bases, leaving 7 bases between the germline ends. Germline V CDR1 and CDR2: LNHDA, SQIVND (reference sequence). For the CDR3, the DNA is TGTGCCAGTAGTTTCGGGGCTGAAGCTTTCTTT. It codes for CASSFGAEAFF.

The rearrangement joins TRBV29-1 to TRBJ1-3; 8 bases agree with TRBD1. The germline CDR1 and CDR2 sequences are SQVTM and ANQGSEA. CDR3 length: 14 amino acids. Germline trimming cut 6 bases from V and 4 bases from J; bases unmatched to any gene: 8. The CDR3 DNA sequence: TGCAGCGTCGACAGGACAGGGAACGGAAACACCATATATTTT. Translating it yields CSVDRTGNGNTIYF.

This chain links TRBV28 with TRBJ1-2; D possibly corresponds to TRBD1 (6 bases). Trimming cost V 5 bases and J 6 bases, with 16 bases left between them. The CDR3 covers 14 residues. Germline V gene sequence: CDR1 MDHEN, CDR2 SYDVKM. The CDR3 sequence: CASSRYTGSDGYTF. CDR3 DNA: TGTGCCAGCAGTCGATACACAGGGAGCGATGGCTACACCTTC.

This chain uses TRBV7-9 with TRBJ2-2, with a tentative D call TRBD2 (6 bases). CDR1 is SEHNR and CDR2 is FQNEAQ in the germline V gene (reference sequence). Trimming cost V 1 base and J 4 bases, with 13 bases left between them. The CDR3 runs to 16 residues. The CDR3 sequence: CASSLVGGAGTGELFF. As DNA, the CDR3 is TGTGCCAGCAGCTTAGTAGGCGGGGCTGGCACCGGGGAGCTGTTTTTT. Drawing the rest from reference TRBV7-9 and TRBJ2-2, the complete variable domain is DTGVSQNPRHKITKRGQNVTFRCDPISEHNRLYWYRQTLGQGPEFLTYFQNEAQLEKSRLLSDRFSAERPKGSFSTLEIQRTEQGDSAMYLCASSLVGGAGTGELFFGEGSRLTVL.

The genes are TRBV5-4 and TRBJ1-2, with unresolved D. The V gene's germline CDR1 is SGHNT and CDR2 YYREEE (reference sequence). The CDR3 has 12 amino acids. Trimming cost V 0 bases and J 8 bases, with 8 bases left between them. The DNA of the CDR3 is TGTGCCAGCAGCTTGGGCTACGGGGGCTACACCTTC. Protein: CASSLGYGGYTF.

This rearrangement joins TRBV6-7 to TRBJ2-1; 8 bases match TRBD2. TRBV6-7 is treated as an ORF (open reading frame) with a function not yet certain. This CDR3 comprises 19 residues. With V trimmed by 0 bases and J by 1 base, 11 bases remained unmatched. The CDR3 DNA reads TGTGCCAGCAGTTACTCGGACTGTAGGAGCGGGAGTTCCTACAATGAGCAGTTCTTC. Amino acid sequence: CASSYSDCRSGSSYNEQFF.

The chain employs TRBV15 and TRBJ2-5, with a tentative D call TRBD2 (6 bases). V dropped 1 base and J dropped 5 bases, with 11 bases sitting between them. The CDR3 spans 14 residues. The germline V gene encodes CDR1 LNHNV and CDR2 YYDKDF (reference sequence). CDR3 sequence reads: CATSRVGLAETQYF. The CDR3 nucleotides are TGTGCCACCAGCAGAGTAGGGCTAGCGGAGACCCAGTACTTC.

This sequence joins TRBV9 and TRBJ2-1; TRBD2 aligns across 10 bases. The CDR3 runs to 17 residues. Germline V CDR1 and CDR2: SGDLS, YYNGEE. Trimming cost V 0 bases and J 7 bases; bases outside gene matches: 10. CDR3 bases: TGTGCCAGCAGCGTAGCTACGGGGGGACTAGCGAAGAATGAGCAGTTCTTC. It is translated as CASSVATGGLAKNEQFF.

The J gene is TRBJ2-6, the V gene TRBV15; possibly TRBD1 for D (6 bases). CDR3 length equals 17 residues. CDR1 LNHNV and CDR2 YYDKDF come from the germline V gene (reference sequence). V was trimmed by 2 bases and J by 2 bases, leaving 13 bases between them. The CDR3, as DNA: TGTGCCACCAGCAGACTGTGGGGGCGGACTGGGGCCAACGTCCTGACTTTC. Amino acids: CATSRLWGRTGANVLTF.

The chain employs TRBV30 and TRBJ2-2, with 7 bases matching TRBD1. Germline loops: CDR1 GTSNPN, CDR2 SVGIG (reference sequence). The CDR3 sequence is 14 residues long. With 3 bases clipped from V and 3 bases from J, the junction kept 4 bases outside the gene matches. The CDR3 sequence is CAWRPGQYTGELFF. CDR3 nucleotide sequence: TGTGCCTGGAGGCCGGGACAGTACACCGGGGAGCTGTTTTTT. The complete variable domain, with remaining parts taken from reference TRBV30 and TRBJ2-2, reads SQTIHQWPATLVQPVGSPLSLECTVEGTSNPNLYWYRQAAGRGLQLLFYSVGIGQISSEVPQNLSASRPQDRQFILSSKKLLLSDSGFYLCAWRPGQYTGELFFGEGSRLTVL.

The chain employs TRBV9 and TRBJ2-3; 15 positions match TRBD2. Germline V gene sequence: CDR1 SGDLS, CDR2 YYNGEE. This CDR3 spans 20 amino acids. V dropped 5 bases and J dropped 0; count of bases not matched to a gene: 13. The CDR3 sequence: CASSGPGLAGGAASTDTQYF. CDR3 nucleotide sequence: TGTGCCAGCAGTGGACCGGGACTAGCGGGGGGAGCTGCTAGCACAGATACGCAGTATTTT.

The V and J genes are TRBV3-1 (or the pseudogene TRBV3-2) and TRBJ2-5; possible D gene TRBD2, 6 bases. Germline CDR1 and CDR2: LGHDT and YNNKEL (reference sequence). The CDR3 loop spans 16 amino acids. V lost 0 bases, J lost 1 base, and 12 bases lay in between. The CDR3 DNA is TGTGCCAGCAGCCAAGAGGCGGGACTCGGCCAAGAGACCCAGTACTTC. It codes for CASSQEAGLGQETQYF.

This clone showed up just once. J is TRBJ1-2 and V is TRBV6-5, with 7 positions matching TRBD1. CDR3 length: 13 residues. With V trimmed by 10 bases and J by 2 bases, 7 bases remained unmatched. Germline CDR1 and CDR2: MNHEY and SVGAGI. The CDR3 region has the DNA TGTGCCACAGATGAGGACAGGAACTATGGCTACACCTTC. This sequence encodes CATDEDRNYGYTF.

The DNA for the CDR3 is TGTGCCAGCAGCTCGGGACAGGGGAACACCATATATTTT. This encodes CASSSGQGNTIYF. J is TRBJ1-3 and V is TRBV7-3; 10 bases agree with TRBD1. J was trimmed by 7 bases and V by 4 bases; bases with no gene match: 1. This CDR3 is built from 13 residues. Germline V gene lookup returns CDR1 SGHTA and CDR2 FQGTGA.

The rearrangement links TRBV2 to TRBJ1-1; D is unclear. V shed 7 bases and J shed 1 base, with 13 bases lying between them. CDR1 and CDR2 (germline): SNHLY, FYNNEI. The CDR3 has 14 residues. CDR3 DNA: TGTGCCAGCACCCAGGAGGTAGAGAACACTGAAGCTTTCTTT. Encoded protein: CASTQEVENTEAFF.

In this sample, this clone turned up a few times. This chain connects TRBV6-5 to TRBJ1-6, with D possibly being TRBD1 (6 bases). Trimming left V 5 bases short and J 5 bases short, with 10 bases between. Looked up from germline, CDR1 is MNHEY and CDR2 is SVGAGI. The CDR3 spans 14 residues. The CDR3 DNA sequence: TGTGCCAGCAGTACCGGGACAAATAATTCACCCCTCCACTTT. Protein: CASSTGTNNSPLHF.

V is TRBV6-5 and J is TRBJ2-1; 8 nucleotides match TRBD1. V trimming: 7 bases; J trimming: 4 bases; junction bases outside the gene matches: 9. Germline V gene data show CDR1 as MNHEY and CDR2 as SVGAGI. This CDR3 region has 15 residues. The CDR3 spells CASTTAGTGYNEQFF. CDR3 nucleotides: TGTGCCAGCACCACCGCCGGGACAGGATACAATGAGCAGTTCTTC.

The rearrangement links TRBV19 to TRBJ1-2; tentatively, D is TRBD1 (6 bases). Germline values: CDR1 LNHDA, CDR2 SQIVND (reference sequence). The germline V and J ends were trimmed by 6 bases and 1 base, with 15 bases remaining between them. The CDR3 is made up of 15 amino acids. CDR3 loop: CASSRPGVGNYGYTF. The CDR3 bases are TGTGCCAGTAGCAGGCCAGGGGTTGGTAACTATGGCTACACCTTC.